This is a list of T cell receptor beta chains from one sample in a study of cytomegalovirus exposure and HLA in healthy donors. Libraries were prepared by immunoSEQ multiplex PCR; TCRdb keeps only in-frame clonotypes and omits some of them. The table lists some 200,000 clones, more than 65% of them singletons, with roughly 0.62% in the top ten. The sequencing input was PBMCs. Receptors were obtained from a man younger than 30 in good health and CMV-seronegative. The conserved cysteine and the conserved F or W are not part of the CDR3 here. Fields, in order: V gene, J gene, CDR3 protein.

v_gene: TRBV21-1
j_gene: TRBJ2-6
CDR3aa: ASSIETGKVCGANVLT

v_gene: TRBV19
j_gene: TRBJ2-7
CDR3aa: ASSRQLTDYEQY

v_gene: TRBV18
j_gene: TRBJ2-1
CDR3aa: ASSRLAGAYNEQF

v_gene: TRBV19
j_gene: TRBJ1-5
CDR3aa: ASSGTGRGQPQH

v_gene: TRBV7-9
j_gene: TRBJ1-1
CDR3aa: ASSSQDSNEAF

v_gene: TRBV28
j_gene: TRBJ1-5
CDR3aa: ASNPQGIGNQPQH

v_gene: TRBV7-2
j_gene: TRBJ2-1
CDR3aa: ASSLSGASSYNEQF

v_gene: TRBV6-5
j_gene: TRBJ2-5
CDR3aa: ASSYREQETQY

v_gene: TRBV5-1
j_gene: NA
CDR3aa: ASIPSTGTYEQY

v_gene: TRBV11-3
j_gene: TRBJ2-1
CDR3aa: ASSLDRDSRDRGNNEQF

v_gene: TRBV28
j_gene: TRBJ2-7
CDR3aa: ASSLTGGAIHSYEQY

v_gene: TRBV7-9
j_gene: TRBJ1-1
CDR3aa: ASSPQYTEAF

v_gene: TRBV19
j_gene: TRBJ2-3
CDR3aa: ASSSSDRGLVSDTQY

v_gene: TRBV4-2
j_gene: TRBJ2-3
CDR3aa: ASSQDGSAGGFPDTQY

v_gene: TRBV5-1
j_gene: TRBJ2-3
CDR3aa: ASSSIAGVSDTQY

v_gene: TRBV5-6
j_gene: TRBJ1-4
CDR3aa: ASSPRQGAVEKLF

v_gene: TRBV11-3
j_gene: TRBJ2-3
CDR3aa: ASSSTDRVYGTDTQY

v_gene: TRBV5-6
j_gene: TRBJ1-2
CDR3aa: ASSLFGRNYGYT

v_gene: TRBV6-5
j_gene: TRBJ1-3
CDR3aa: ASSSTGTAARNTIY

v_gene: TRBV6-1
j_gene: TRBJ1-4
CDR3aa: ASSEYGRGSEKLF

v_gene: TRBV7-2
j_gene: TRBJ2-7
CDR3aa: ASSLGGQGGSYEQY

v_gene: TRBV7-9
j_gene: TRBJ2-1
CDR3aa: ASSPGGTDLSNEQF

v_gene: TRBV5-6
j_gene: TRBJ2-7
CDR3aa: ASCELAGPPEQY

v_gene: TRBV2
j_gene: TRBJ1-5
CDR3aa: ASWGGRGDQPQH

v_gene: TRBV6-5
j_gene: TRBJ2-7
CDR3aa: ASSYRTGAYEQY

v_gene: TRBV4-1
j_gene: TRBJ1-5
CDR3aa: ASSRLRTDLSNQPQH

v_gene: TRBV7-8
j_gene: TRBJ2-3
CDR3aa: ASSLVRDSLQY

v_gene: TRBV9
j_gene: TRBJ2-6
CDR3aa: ASSVVGAPGSGANVLT

v_gene: TRBV30
j_gene: TRBJ1-4
CDR3aa: ASTRGRSEKLF

v_gene: TRBV18
j_gene: TRBJ1-3
CDR3aa: ASSSDNSGNTIY

v_gene: TRBV10-3
j_gene: TRBJ2-3
CDR3aa: AISDHKNTQY

v_gene: TRBV19
j_gene: TRBJ1-2
CDR3aa: ASRVDTVYGYT

v_gene: TRBV28
j_gene: TRBJ2-7
CDR3aa: ASSLAITYEQY

v_gene: TRBV5-1
j_gene: TRBJ2-7
CDR3aa: ASRPGNRGPLGSYEQY

v_gene: TRBV6-6
j_gene: TRBJ2-6
CDR3aa: ASSSGGRSGANVLT

v_gene: TRBV11-1
j_gene: TRBJ2-7
CDR3aa: ASSPALADSYEQY

v_gene: TRBV28
j_gene: TRBJ1-5
CDR3aa: ASSPAGGPQH

v_gene: TRBV2
j_gene: TRBJ2-7
CDR3aa: ATGQGLTYEQY

v_gene: TRBV15
j_gene: TRBJ2-1
CDR3aa: ATSKPTHSYNEQF

v_gene: TRBV30
j_gene: TRBJ2-7
CDR3aa: AWPERVIYEQY

v_gene: TRBV2
j_gene: TRBJ1-5
CDR3aa: ASSQGQINQPQH

v_gene: TRBV19
j_gene: TRBJ1-1
CDR3aa: ASSPGGVLEAF

v_gene: TRBV7-2
j_gene: TRBJ1-2
CDR3aa: ASSRGGGAGYT

v_gene: TRBV29-1
j_gene: TRBJ2-3
CDR3aa: SAGRTGGWTDTQY

v_gene: TRBV7-3
j_gene: TRBJ1-1
CDR3aa: ASSLTAIPGTGDTEAS

v_gene: TRBV12-5
j_gene: TRBJ2-3
CDR3aa: ASGLTSGRAGSTDTQY

v_gene: TRBV7-9
j_gene: TRBJ2-5
CDR3aa: ASSPDSEETQY

v_gene: TRBV11-3
j_gene: TRBJ1-1
CDR3aa: ASSWEMNTEAF

v_gene: TRBV30
j_gene: TRBJ2-1
CDR3aa: AWSVGLAGNNEQF

v_gene: TRBV9
j_gene: TRBJ2-5
CDR3aa: ASSVHLEETQY

v_gene: TRBV27
j_gene: TRBJ2-5
CDR3aa: ASSPRDRVADSAQETQY